The 32 T cell receptor beta chains below all came from one sample that was sequenced in a study of T cells after yellow fever vaccination. TCRdb analysed the 5' RACE reads with MiXCR anew, one entry per CDR3 protein. This table holds some 240,000 distinct CDR3 sequences, 3.2% found once. The sequencing used CD4+ T cells sorted from PBMCs, collected 10 days after the yellow fever booster vaccination. The receptors here all came from a man aged 18 to 29 who received the YFV17D yellow fever vaccine.

The gene calls are TRBV29-1 and TRBJ1-1, with a tentative D call TRBD1 (6 bases). Germline CDR1 and CDR2: SQVTM and ANQGSEA. This CDR3 comprises 12 residues. Trimming took off 6 bases at V and 4 bases at J, with 12 bases between the two ends. CDR3 coding DNA: TGCAGCGTGACAGGTAGTGGCACTGAAGCTTTCTTT. This encodes CSVTGSGTEAFF.

This clonotype was seen at least ten times. This rearrangement joins TRBV10-3 to TRBJ1-1, with 9 bases lining up with TRBD1. From germline, CDR1 is ENHRY and CDR2 SYGVKD. The CDR3 sequence is 13 residues long. J lost 8 bases, V lost 9 bases, and 10 bases had no gene match. The CDR3 loop is CAISGTGLMEAFF. The CDR3 DNA sequence: TGTGCCATTTCCGGGACAGGGCTCATGGAAGCTTTCTTT.

This clonotype has only a few counts. This chain joins TRBV3-1 and TRBJ2-7; a weak D match, TRBD2 (6 bases). Germline V gives CDR1 LGHDT, CDR2 YNNKEL (reference sequence). With 1 base removed from V and 7 bases from J, the gap between germline ends came to 17 bases. CDR3 length equals 15 residues. The chain's CDR3 is CASSQVLGVAGEQYF. DNA of the CDR3: TGTGCCAGCAGCCAAGTTTTAGGGGTTGCGGGAGAGCAGTACTTC.

The chain links TRBV5-4 to TRBJ2-3; a weak D match, TRBD1 (5 bases). Germline V lookup: CDR1 SGHNT, CDR2 YYREEE (reference sequence). The CDR3 has 15 residues. V lost 0 bases to trimming and J lost 10 bases, with 18 bases between them. The CDR3 bases are TGTGCCAGCAGCTTGGTGTGGGGCCTCACTGATTCGCAGTATTTT. Translated, it gives CASSLVWGLTDSQYF. The whole variable domain, remainder taken from reference TRBV5-4 and TRBJ2-3, is ETGVTQSPTHLIKTRGQQVTLRCSSQSGHNTVSWYQQALGQGPQFIFQYYREEENGRGNFPPRFSGLQFPNYSSELNVNALELDDSALYLCASSLVWGLTDSQYFGPGTRLTVL.

For the CDR3, the DNA is TGTGCCAGCAGCTTAGTCAGGGTTGGGAATTCACCCCTCCACTTT. As protein: CASSLVRVGNSPLHF. The V gene is TRBV7-8, the J gene TRBJ1-6; D is possibly TRBD1 (5 bases). The CDR3 contains 15 residues. From germline, CDR1 is SGHVS and CDR2 FQNEAQ. Between the trimmed V and J ends, which lost 1 base and 7 bases, there was a span of 11 bases.

V gene TRBV19 combines with J gene TRBJ2-6, with D uncertain. The CDR3 loop spans 17 amino acids. V was pared by 4 bases and J by 0 bases, with 13 bases between. Germline CDR1 is LNHDA and CDR2 is SQIVND (reference sequence). CDR3 sequence reads: CASSTLWTSSGANVLTF. The CDR3 DNA reads TGTGCCAGTAGTACCCTCTGGACCAGCTCTGGGGCCAACGTCCTGACTTTC.

This clonotype was counted ten times or more. The CDR3 protein is CASSLAPWKTEAFF. Here the CDR3 DNA reads TGTGCCAGCAGTTTAGCTCCCTGGAAGACTGAAGCTTTCTTT. This rearrangement joins TRBV12-3 or TRBV12-4 to TRBJ1-1; D gene unclear. Trimming removed 0 bases at V and 5 bases at J, with 10 bases between. This CDR3 comprises 14 residues.

The CDR3 nucleotides are TGCGCCAGCAGCTTGGAGTCCGCCGGCGGGGAGCTGTTTTTT. This sequence encodes CASSLESAGGELFF. The chain links TRBV5-1 to TRBJ2-2; the D is unclear. V lost 0 bases and J lost 7, with 10 bases in between. This CDR3 has 14 residues. In germline, CDR1 is SGHRS, CDR2 YFSETQ.

The rearrangement links TRBV29-1 to TRBJ2-5; D call uncertain. CDR3 length: 13 amino acids. V shed 1 base and J shed 0 bases, with 6 bases lying between them. From germline, CDR1 is SQVTM and CDR2 ANQGSEA. The CDR3 region has the DNA TGCAGCGTTGAAGGACCCTACCAAGAGACCCAGTACTTC. It codes for CSVEGPYQETQYF.

V is TRBV20-1 and J is TRBJ2-3, with a tentative D call TRBD2 (7 bases). The CDR3 runs 12 residues. Per germline, CDR1 DFQATT and CDR2 SNEGSKA (reference sequence). The germline V and J ends were trimmed by 6 bases and 6 bases, with 13 bases remaining between them. CDR3: CSAIRGADTQYF. The CDR3 nucleotides read TGCAGTGCAATACGGGGGGCTGATACGCAGTATTTT.

The J gene is TRBJ2-2, the V gene TRBV6-5; D possibly corresponds to TRBD1 (5 bases). Germline V gene sequence: CDR1 MNHEY, CDR2 SVGAGI. The CDR3 extends over 15 amino acids. Trimming took off 2 bases at V and 5 bases at J, with 12 bases between the two ends. CDR3 amino acids: CASSYRTSLTGELFF. The CDR3 DNA is TGTGCCAGCAGTTACCGGACATCTCTAACCGGGGAGCTGTTTTTT.

This clonotype has just a few counts. V is TRBV5-8 and J is TRBJ1-1; no clear D. Germline V lookup: CDR1 SGHTS, CDR2 YDEGEE. The CDR3 spans 16 residues. Trimming stripped 0 bases from V and 0 bases from J, with 12 bases between. DNA for the CDR3: TGTGCCAGCAGCTTGGAAAGGCTTACGATGAACACTGAAGCTTTCTTT. Its protein is CASSLERLTMNTEAFF.

This clonotype has a handful of counts. V is TRBV11-3 and J is TRBJ2-2; 10 bases are a match to TRBD1. The CDR3 has 17 residues. Germline V CDR1 and CDR2: SGHNT, YENEEA. V shed 5 bases, J shed 5 bases, and the junction held 11 bases outside the gene matches. CDR3 region: CASSLLYGQGVTGELFF. In DNA form, the CDR3 reads TGTGCCAGCAGCCTCCTCTACGGACAGGGGGTTACCGGGGAGCTGTTTTTT.

This chain joins TRBV11-3 and TRBJ1-3; D is unclear. Trimming stripped 0 bases from V and 7 bases from J, with 7 bases between. Looked up from germline, CDR1 is SGHNT and CDR2 is YENEEA. This CDR3 is built from 13 residues. The CDR3 loop is CASSLDYGNTIYF. CDR3 DNA sequence: TGTGCCAGCAGCTTAGATTACGGGAACACCATATATTTT.

This clonotype was found many times. This rearrangement joins TRBV4-2 to TRBJ1-6; 8 positions agree with TRBD1. The CDR3 has 17 amino acids. Germline-derived CDR1 and CDR2 are LGHNA and YNFKEQ. Losses at the gene ends were 1 base for V and 6 bases for J; bases not matched to a gene: 8. The CDR3 sequence: CASSQVTTGEGNSPLHF. The CDR3 DNA reads as TGTGCCAGCAGCCAAGTAACGACAGGGGAGGGTAATTCACCCCTCCACTTT.

This clonotype was recorded many times. This chain joins TRBV2 and TRBJ1-4, with 8 nucleotides matching TRBD1. The CDR3 runs 13 residues. Germline V CDR1 and CDR2: SNHLY, FYNNEI. The ends lost 9 bases at V and 7 bases at J; junction bases unmatched: 7. CDR3 nucleotide sequence: TGTGCCAGTGGAGGGCAGGGGGCTGAAAAACTGTTTTTT. This sequence encodes CASGGQGAEKLFF.

A note on this clonotype: At one of its ends the junction is not consistent with the germline gene, which may arise from a read error. The rearrangement links TRBV11-2 to TRBJ2-7; the D gene is possibly TRBD2 (6 bases). CDR3 length equals 12 residues. In germline, CDR1 is SGHAT, CDR2 FQNNGV. The DNA for the CDR3 is TGTGCCAGCAGCTTAGTCCGAGCGGGCGTCCTCTTC. Encoded protein: CASSLVRAGVLF.

The chain recombines TRBV20-1 with TRBJ2-7, with D possibly matching TRBD1 (6 bases). Trimming shortened V by 8 bases and J by 1 base, and 12 bases separated the two germline ends. The V gene's germline CDR1 is DFQATT and CDR2 SNEGSKA (reference sequence). CDR3 size: 12 residues. CDR3 sequence: CSTQGNSYEQYV. For the CDR3, the DNA is TGCAGTACCCAGGGGAATTCCTACGAGCAGTACGTC.

This clonotype was counted at least ten times. This chain joins TRBV5-6 and TRBJ1-5; no clear D gene. Germline CDR1 SGHDT, CDR2 YYEEEE. The V gene lost 1 base and the J gene lost 1 base, with 12 bases spanning the gap. There are 16 residues in the CDR3. In DNA, the CDR3 is TGTGCCAGCAGCTTGTTAGCCGGGAACAGCAATCAGCCCCAGCATTTT. Protein sequence: CASSLLAGNSNQPQHF.

This clonotype was counted between two and nine times. The rearrangement uses TRBV5-4 and TRBJ2-5; 9 nucleotides line up with TRBD1. The CDR3 is 15 residues long. V was clipped by 0 bases and J by 3 bases; unmatched bases: 3. Germline V gene lookup returns CDR1 SGHNT and CDR2 YYREEE (reference sequence). The CDR3 DNA follows: TGTGCCAGCAGCTTGGAACGGGACAGGGAAGAGACCCAGTACTTC. The encoded protein is CASSLERDREETQYF.

This clonotype was observed many times. The CDR3 here is CASSPGSGGTGNTIYF. In nucleotides, the CDR3 is TGTGCCAGCAGCCCAGGGTCGGGGGGGACTGGAAACACCATATATTTT. The chain joins TRBV4-2 to TRBJ1-3; a weak D match, TRBD1 (5 bases). The V end lost 4 bases, the J end lost 2 bases, and 15 bases lay between the germline ends. The CDR3 runs 16 residues. The germline CDR1 and CDR2 sequences are LGHNA and YNFKEQ.

This clonotype was counted a few times. The V call is TRBV6-1, the J call TRBJ1-5, with 7 bases fitting TRBD1. Per the germline V gene, CDR1 is MNHNS and CDR2 is SASEGT. After removal of 7 bases from V and 0 bases from J, the junction contained 15 bases not matched to a gene. The CDR3 loop spans 18 amino acids. The CDR3: CASKPGQTFAYSNQPQHF. Here the CDR3 DNA reads TGTGCCAGCAAACCGGGACAGACCTTTGCATATAGCAATCAGCCCCAGCATTTT.

This clonotype was observed a few times. The chain combines TRBV5-1 with TRBJ2-4; D is uncertain. Germline CDR1 reads SGHRS; CDR2 reads YFSETQ. The CDR3 loop spans 18 amino acids. V lost 0 bases and J 1 base, leaving 17 bases between the germline ends. The CDR3 bases are TGCGCCAGCAGCTTGGTGGCAGTTCTAATCGGGGCCAAAAACATTCAGTACTTC. Translation: CASSLVAVLIGAKNIQYF.

At least ten counts were recorded for this clonotype. The CDR3 nucleotides read TGTGCCAGCAGCTTAGGCGGGTACAGCTACGAGCAGTACGTC. Its translation: CASSLGGYSYEQYV. This chain uses TRBV7-2 with TRBJ2-7; a weak D match, TRBD2 (5 bases). V shed 1 base and J shed 3 bases, with 10 bases lying between them. In germline, CDR1 is SGHTA, CDR2 FQGNSA. This CDR3 is 14 amino acids long.

The chain is built from TRBV7-2 and TRBJ1-5; D is ambiguous. CDR3 length: 15 residues. The germline V gene has CDR1 SGHTA and CDR2 FQGNSA. Trimming pared 6 bases from V and 4 bases from J, leaving 16 bases between. This CDR3 is CASRLQVDQNQPQHF. The CDR3 DNA reads TGTGCCAGCAGACTGCAGGTAGATCAGAATCAGCCCCAGCATTTT. The full variable domain, rest sourced from reference TRBV7-2 and TRBJ1-5, is GAGVSQSPSNKVTEKGKDVELRCDPISGHTALYWYRQSLGQGLEFLIYFQGNSAPDKSGLPSDRFSAERTGGSVSTLTIQRTQQEDSAVYLCASRLQVDQNQPQHFGDGTRLSIL.

In this sample, this clonotype turned up many times. V is TRBV12-3 or TRBV12-4 and J is TRBJ2-1; 8 bases fit TRBD1. CDR3 length equals 13 residues. J lost 8 bases, V lost 2 bases, and 2 bases had no gene match. The CDR3 protein is CASSLHRGDEQFF. CDR3 nucleotide sequence: TGTGCCAGCAGTTTACACAGGGGGGATGAGCAGTTCTTC.

This clonotype turned up a few times. The chain has TRBV6-6 and TRBJ2-2; no reliable D call. Germline V CDR1 and CDR2: MNHNY, SVGAGI (reference sequence). This CDR3 region has 14 residues. Deletions cut 6 bases from V and 4 bases from J, with 12 bases between. CDR3 coding DNA: TGTGCCAGCAGCCCGTCCAGGAGCACCGGGGAGCTGTTTTTT. Protein sequence: CASSPSRSTGELFF.

The CDR3 here is CASSTLGGSGGNTIYF. For the CDR3, the DNA is TGTGCCAGCAGTACCCTTGGAGGTTCTGGAGGAAACACCATATATTTT. V is TRBV12-3 or TRBV12-4 and J is TRBJ1-3; unclear D gene. The CDR3 is made up of 16 amino acids. Between the trimmed V and J ends, which lost 5 bases and 4 bases, there was a span of 18 bases.

CDR3 residues: CASSFGTSGGETQYF. CDR3 DNA: TGCGCCAGCAGCTTTGGGACTAGCGGGGGGGAGACCCAGTACTTC. This sequence joins TRBV5-1 and TRBJ2-5; 15 bases match TRBD2. The CDR3 has 15 amino acids. Germline CDR1 SGHRS, CDR2 YFSETQ. After removal of 2 bases from V and 5 bases from J, the junction contained 1 base not matched to a gene.

This clonotype was found a few times. J is TRBJ2-3 and V is TRBV25-1; 10 bases map to TRBD2. The V gene end was trimmed by 4 bases and the J gene end by 4 bases; junction bases not matched to a gene: 5. The CDR3 covers 15 residues. Looked up from germline, CDR1 is MGHDK and CDR2 is SYGVNS. The CDR3 loop reads CASSGAGGLADTQYF. The DNA for the CDR3 is TGTGCCAGCAGTGGAGCGGGGGGGCTTGCAGATACGCAGTATTTT.

This clonotype was seen many times. V and J are TRBV7-2 and TRBJ2-2; the D gene is possibly TRBD2 (5 bases). Trimming shortened V by 3 bases and J by 4 bases, and 12 bases separated the two germline ends. From germline, CDR1 is SGHTA and CDR2 FQGNSA. The CDR3 loop spans 15 amino acids. CDR3 protein: CASSFAQAATGELFF. The CDR3 DNA is TGTGCCAGCAGCTTTGCCCAAGCGGCCACCGGGGAGCTGTTTTTT.

Ten or more counts support this clonotype. This rearrangement joins TRBV6-1 to TRBJ2-7; D possibly uses TRBD1 or TRBD2 (5 bases each). V was pared by 2 bases and J by 0 bases, with 11 bases between. The CDR3 totals 15 residues. Germline assignment: CDR1 MNHNS and CDR2 SASEGT. The CDR3 loop reads CASSEYIGGSYEQYV. CDR3 bases: TGTGCCAGCAGTGAATATATTGGGGGCTCCTACGAGCAGTACGTC.